This T cell receptor beta chain appears in the sequencing data of a study of T-cell memory formation after mild COVID-19. Study-level findings and limits: Researchers report contracting CD4+ clones mostly in CM and EM, with CD8+ clones in EMRA.

This clonotype has ten or more counts. Antigen specificity is unknown. There are 14 residues in the CDR3. Per the germline V gene, CDR1 is DFQATT and CDR2 is SNEGSKA (reference sequence). V lost 7 bases and J lost 10, with 23 bases in between. MiXCR, applied by TCRdb to the 5' RACE reads, yields one record per CDR3 protein. This sample has about 390,000 distinct CDR3 sequences, with 16% found just once. This chain uses TRBV20-1 with TRBJ2-1; D not certain. Material for sequencing was PBMCs or a T cell subset sorted from them (not recorded which). The receptor was isolated from a young man who had mild COVID-19 (a few samples of this study predate the infection). Cell type and time point are not known. The CDR3 spells CSGPPLLGSREQFF. CDR3 DNA: TGCAGTGGACCTCCGCTCCTCGGGTCCCGCGAGCAGTTCTTC.